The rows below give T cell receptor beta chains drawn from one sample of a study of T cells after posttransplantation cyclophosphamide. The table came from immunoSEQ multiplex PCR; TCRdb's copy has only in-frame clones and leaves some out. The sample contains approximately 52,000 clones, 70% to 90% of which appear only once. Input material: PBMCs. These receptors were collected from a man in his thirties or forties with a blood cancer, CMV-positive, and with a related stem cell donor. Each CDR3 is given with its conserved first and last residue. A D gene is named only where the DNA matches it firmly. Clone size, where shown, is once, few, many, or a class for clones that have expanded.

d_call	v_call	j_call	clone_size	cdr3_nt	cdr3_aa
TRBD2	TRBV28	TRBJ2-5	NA	TGTGCCAGCAGTCCTGGGAGGGAAGGAGAGACCCAGTACTTC	CASSPGREGETQYF
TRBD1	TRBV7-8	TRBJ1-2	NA	TGTGCCAGCAGCCCCCCCGAGCGGACAGGGCTATATGGCTACACCTTC	CASSPPERTGLYGYTF
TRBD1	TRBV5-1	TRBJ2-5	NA	TGCGCCAGCAGCTTGGCCAGGGGGGAGACCCAGTACTTC	CASSLARGETQYF
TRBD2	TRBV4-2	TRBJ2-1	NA	TGTGCCAGCAGCCAAGAACGGACTAGCGGGTACAATGAGCAGTTCTTC	CASSQERTSGYNEQFF
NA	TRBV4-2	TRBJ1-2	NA	TGTGCCAGCAGCCTTGCCTTGACAGGAAACTATGGCTACACCTTC	CASSLALTGNYGYTF
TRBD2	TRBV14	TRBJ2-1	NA	TGTGCCAGCAGCCCTCGGACTAGCGGGAGTCGGAATGAGCAGTTCTTC	CASSPRTSGSRNEQFF
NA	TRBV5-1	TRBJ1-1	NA	TGCGCCAGCAGCTATTCTCCGAGGGAGGGGAACACTGAAGCTTTCTTT	CASSYSPREGNTEAFF
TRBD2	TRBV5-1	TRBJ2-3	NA	TGCGCCAGCAGCTTGGGCGGGAGACGCACAGATACGCAGTATTTT	CASSLGGRRTDTQYF
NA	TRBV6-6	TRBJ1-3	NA	TGTGCCAGCAGAAAGGACAGCACCTCTGGAAACACCATATATTTT	CASRKDSTSGNTIYF
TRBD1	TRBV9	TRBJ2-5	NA	TGTGCCAGCAGTTTGACAGGGGCGCGGGAGACCCAGTACTTC	CASSLTGARETQYF
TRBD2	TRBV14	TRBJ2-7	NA	TGTGCCAGCAGCCGAAAAACTAGCGGGAGGTCCCACGAGCAGTACTTC	CASSRKTSGRSHEQYF
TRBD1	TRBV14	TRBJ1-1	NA	TGTGCCAGCAGCCAATTAACGAGAGGACAGGGTCTGAGGAACACTGAAGCTTTCTTT	CASSQLTRGQGLRNTEAFF
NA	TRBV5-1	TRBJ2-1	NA	TGCGCCAGCAACATAGGACTAACGGATAACAATGAGCAGTTCTTC	CASNIGLTDNNEQFF
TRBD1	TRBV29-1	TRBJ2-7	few	TGCAGCGTTAAAACAAGTCCCGGGACAGGGGGCTACGAGCAGTACTTC	CSVKTSPGTGGYEQYF
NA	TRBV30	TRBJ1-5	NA	TGTGCCTGGAGCCTCGGACAAGTGCTCAATCAGCCCCAGCATTTT	CAWSLGQVLNQPQHF
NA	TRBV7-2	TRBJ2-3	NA	TGTGCCAGCAGCTTAGGCCGAGCAGATACGCAGTATTTT	CASSLGRADTQYF
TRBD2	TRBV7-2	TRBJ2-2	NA	TGTGCCAGCAGCTTGACTAGCGGGACGTACACCGGGGAGCTGTTTTTT	CASSLTSGTYTGELFF
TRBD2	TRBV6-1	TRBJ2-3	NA	TGTGCCAGCAGTCGGACTAGCGGGAGCACCGATACGCAGTATTTT	CASSRTSGSTDTQYF
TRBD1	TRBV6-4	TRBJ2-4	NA	TGTGCCAGCAGTGACTCCGAGATCTGGACAGGGCTGAGCAAAAACATTCAGTACTTC	CASSDSEIWTGLSKNIQYF
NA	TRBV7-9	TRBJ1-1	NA	TGTGCCAGCAGCTTAGGGATGGGCTGGAACACTGAAGCTTTCTTT	CASSLGMGWNTEAFF
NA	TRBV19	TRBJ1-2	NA	TGTGCCAGTAGCACGACAGGAGACTATGGCTACACCTTC	CASSTTGDYGYTF
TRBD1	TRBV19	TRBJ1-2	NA	TGTGCCAGTAGTATAGTTATGACAGGGGGCAATGGCTACACCTTC	CASSIVMTGGNGYTF
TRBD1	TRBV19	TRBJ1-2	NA	TGTGCCAGCGGGGGACAGGGGGCGGGGGTTGATCGCGGCTATGGCTACACCTTC	CASGGQGAGVDRGYGYTF
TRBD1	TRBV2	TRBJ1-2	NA	TGTGCCAGCAGACGCGGGAGGGGGCTGAACTATGGCTACACCTTC	CASRRGRGLNYGYTF
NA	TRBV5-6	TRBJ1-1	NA	TGTGCCAGCAGCTTGCGGTACACTGAAGCTTTCTTT	CASSLRYTEAFF
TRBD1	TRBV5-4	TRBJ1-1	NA	TGTGCCAGCAGCTTGGGGGGACAGGTGAACACTGAAGCTTTCTTT	CASSLGGQVNTEAFF
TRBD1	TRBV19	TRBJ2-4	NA	TGTGCCAGTAGTGCGGGACAGGGGGCGCGTGGCATTCAGTACTTC	CASSAGQGARGIQYF
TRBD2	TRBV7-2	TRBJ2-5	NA	TGTGCCAGCAGCCTGGGACTAGCGGGAGCAGAGACCCAGTACTTC	CASSLGLAGAETQYF
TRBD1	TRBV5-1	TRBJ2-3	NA	TGCGCCAGCAGCTTGGGGGGACAGGATCGAGCCAGCACAGATACGCAGTATTTT	CASSLGGQDRASTDTQYF
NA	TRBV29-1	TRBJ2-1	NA	TGCAGCGTCCGACGAGAGGGCAATGAGCAGTTCTTC	CSVRREGNEQFF
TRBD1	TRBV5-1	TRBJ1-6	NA	TGCGCCAGCAGCAGGGACAGGGATTCACCCCTCCACTTT	CASSRDRDSPLHF
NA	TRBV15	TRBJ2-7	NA	TGTGCCACCAGCAGAGGCGGGGTTGAAAGGGAGCAGTACTTC	CATSRGGVEREQYF
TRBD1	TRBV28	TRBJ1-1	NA	TGTGCCAGCCCAGGCAGGGGGCCCAACACTGAAGCTTTCTTT	CASPGRGPNTEAFF
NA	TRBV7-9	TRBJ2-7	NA	TGTGCCAGCAGCCCTCACGTGGGACAATTCTACGAGCAGTACTTC	CASSPHVGQFYEQYF
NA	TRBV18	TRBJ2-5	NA	TGTGCCAGCTCATCGCAGGGGATCGGGGAGACCCAGTACTTC	CASSSQGIGETQYF
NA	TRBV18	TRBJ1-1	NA	TGTGCCAGCTCCACAGAGACTGAAGCTTTCTTT	CASSTETEAFF
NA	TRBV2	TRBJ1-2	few	TGTGCCAGCAGTGCCCGCCCGCGGGGGCCCTATGGCTACACCTTC	CASSARPRGPYGYTF
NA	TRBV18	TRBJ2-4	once	TGTGCCAGCTCACCACGGGAGCTTCTAGCCAAAAACATTCAGTACTTC	CASSPRELLAKNIQYF
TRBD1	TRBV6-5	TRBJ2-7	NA	TGTGCCTGCTCGAGGACAGGGGGACCCTACGAGCAGTACTTC	CACSRTGGPYEQYF
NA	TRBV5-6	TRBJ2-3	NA	TGTGCCAGCAGCTTGTTACTTACAGGGCTTAGCACAGATACGCAGTATTTT	CASSLLLTGLSTDTQYF
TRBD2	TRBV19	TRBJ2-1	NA	TGTGCCAGTAGCCAGACTAGCGGTTACAATGAGCAGTTCTTC	CASSQTSGYNEQFF
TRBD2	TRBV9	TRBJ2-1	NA	TGTGCCAGCAGCGCCCAAGCGGGAGGGCCCAATGAGCAGTTCTTC	CASSAQAGGPNEQFF
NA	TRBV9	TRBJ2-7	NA	TGTGCCAGCAGCGGGCGGGACCCGCAACGCGCCTACGAGCAGTACTTC	CASSGRDPQRAYEQYF
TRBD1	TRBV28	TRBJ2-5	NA	TGTGCCAGCAGTTCACATGGACAGGCAGGGGAGACCCAGTACTTC	CASSSHGQAGETQYF
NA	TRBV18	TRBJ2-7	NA	TGTGCCAGCTCACCGGCAAGATCCTACGAGCAGTACTTC	CASSPARSYEQYF
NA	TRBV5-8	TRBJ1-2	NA	TGTGCCAGCAGCTTGACGGACTATGGCTACACCTTC	CASSLTDYGYTF
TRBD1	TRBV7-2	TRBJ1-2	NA	TGTGCCAGCAGCTTGGATTCCACTAGACAGGGGGCAGGCTATGGCTACACCTTC	CASSLDSTRQGAGYGYTF
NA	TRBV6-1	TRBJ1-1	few	TGTGCCAGCAGAATGCGGGTCTCGAACACTGAAGCTTTCTTT	CASRMRVSNTEAFF
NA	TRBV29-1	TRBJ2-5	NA	TGCAGCGTTGGACTGACAGAGAACGCGGAGACCCAGTACTTC	CSVGLTENAETQYF
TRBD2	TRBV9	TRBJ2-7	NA	TGTGCCAGCAGCGTAGGAGCGGGAGTGGCCTACGAGCAGTACTTC	CASSVGAGVAYEQYF
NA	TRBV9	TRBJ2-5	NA	TGTGCCAGCAGCGTAGAGGCAGGGGGGGAGACCCAGTACTTC	CASSVEAGGETQYF
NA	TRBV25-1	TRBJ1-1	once	TGTGCCAGCAGTGGTTCGTTCCCGGGACTCACGAACACTGAAGCTTTCTTT	CASSGSFPGLTNTEAFF
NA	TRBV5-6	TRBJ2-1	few	TGTGCCAGCAGCTTTACAGGGTTCACCTACAATGAGCAGTTCTTC	CASSFTGFTYNEQFF
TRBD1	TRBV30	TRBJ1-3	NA	TGTGCCTGGAGTGTAGGACGGCTCCAGGGGGCTTCTGGAAACACCATATATTTT	CAWSVGRLQGASGNTIYF
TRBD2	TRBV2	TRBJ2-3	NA	TGTGCCAGCAGTATTAGCGGGAGGCCAGATACGCAGTATTTT	CASSISGRPDTQYF